This is a list of T cell receptor beta chains from one sample in a study of identical twins. TCRdb re-analysed the 5' RACE reads in MiXCR, keeping a single row per CDR3 protein. This sample yields roughly 770,000 distinct CDR3 sequences, of which over 15% are seen a single time; about 12% belongs to the top ten. These data were also reused for a study on T cells expressing NK-cell markers.

The sample was PBMCs. These receptors originate from a woman in her late teens or twenties in good health. CDR3s include the opening cysteine and the closing phenylalanine or tryptophan. Only some rows state a clone size, as once, few, many or a class for expanded clones.

v_gene: TRBV5-1
j_gene: TRBJ2-2
abundance: -
len: 15
CDR3aa: CASSLDASGTGELFF

v_gene: TRBV6-5
j_gene: TRBJ2-7
abundance: -
len: 15
CDR3aa: CASSYDRTGNYEQYF

v_gene: TRBV5-6
j_gene: TRBJ1-2
abundance: -
len: 17
CDR3aa: CASSFPGGTSSNYGYTF

v_gene: TRBV10-1
j_gene: TRBJ2-2
abundance: -
len: 14
CDR3aa: CASSAPGRTGELFF

v_gene: TRBV6-5
j_gene: TRBJ2-2
abundance: -
len: 17
CDR3aa: CASSYQRGNTNTGELFF

v_gene: TRBV6-5
j_gene: TRBJ1-6
abundance: few
len: 14
CDR3aa: CASSYRDRGSPLHF

v_gene: TRBV7-9
j_gene: TRBJ2-5
abundance: few
len: 17
CDR3aa: CASSLVRSGGAEETQYF

v_gene: TRBV24-1
j_gene: TRBJ1-2
abundance: few
len: 14
CDR3aa: CATSGTGDNYGYTF

v_gene: TRBV12-3/TRBV12-4
j_gene: TRBJ2-2
abundance: once
len: 13
CDR3aa: CASSWGLPGELFF

v_gene: TRBV20-1
j_gene: TRBJ2-5
abundance: -
len: 14
CDR3aa: CSASGGGAFETQYF

v_gene: TRBV20-1
j_gene: TRBJ2-2
abundance: -
len: 14
CDR3aa: CSAPGQMNTGELFF

v_gene: TRBV6-1
j_gene: TRBJ2-7
abundance: few
len: 13
CDR3aa: CASTGRGYYEQYF

v_gene: TRBV20-1
j_gene: TRBJ2-1
abundance: few
len: 14
CDR3aa: CSARDSGGGDEQFF

v_gene: TRBV10-3
j_gene: TRBJ2-1
abundance: -
len: 14
CDR3aa: CAISESTLNNEQFF

v_gene: TRBV7-9
j_gene: TRBJ2-1
abundance: -
len: 16
CDR3aa: CASRLAGVPSYNEQFF

v_gene: TRBV27
j_gene: TRBJ2-7
abundance: -
len: 12
CDR3aa: CASRTGRYEQYF

v_gene: TRBV7-9
j_gene: TRBJ1-1
abundance: once
len: 12
CDR3aa: CASSPRQGAPFF

v_gene: TRBV29-1
j_gene: TRBJ2-7
abundance: few
len: 12
CDR3aa: CSVESGAYEQYF

v_gene: TRBV6-2/TRBV6-3
j_gene: TRBJ2-1
abundance: -
len: 15
CDR3aa: CASSYPPTGGNEQFF

v_gene: TRBV24-1
j_gene: TRBJ2-1
abundance: -
len: 17
CDR3aa: CAIPHPRLAGTHNEQFF

v_gene: TRBV30
j_gene: TRBJ2-7
abundance: -
len: 13
CDR3aa: CAWSAGTGKGQYF

v_gene: TRBV7-2
j_gene: TRBJ1-4
abundance: many
len: 13
CDR3aa: CASSPTDRGELFF

v_gene: TRBV5-1
j_gene: TRBJ2-1
abundance: -
len: 13
CDR3aa: CASKGAGYNEQFF

v_gene: TRBV24-1
j_gene: TRBJ2-1
abundance: -
len: 14
CDR3aa: CATSDGTSGNEQFF

v_gene: TRBV12-3/TRBV12-4
j_gene: TRBJ2-1
abundance: few
len: 15
CDR3aa: CASSPFGSLIREQFF

v_gene: TRBV12-3/TRBV12-4
j_gene: TRBJ1-6
abundance: -
len: 14
CDR3aa: CASSLLQGASPLHF

v_gene: TRBV10-3
j_gene: TRBJ2-1
abundance: few
len: 12
CDR3aa: CAISRQAHEQFF

v_gene: TRBV28
j_gene: TRBJ2-7
abundance: many
len: 15
CDR3aa: CASSLGGVSSYEQYF

v_gene: TRBV6-5
j_gene: TRBJ2-7
abundance: few
len: 16
CDR3aa: CASSYLSSGRVHEQYF

v_gene: TRBV12-3/TRBV12-4
j_gene: TRBJ1-1
abundance: many
len: 15
CDR3aa: CASSLGQASVTEAFF

v_gene: TRBV30
j_gene: TRBJ2-1
abundance: -
len: 15
CDR3aa: CAWSVAGGIFNEQFF